This paragraph reports one T cell receptor beta chain. The CDR3 length is 14 residues. Germline loops: CDR1 SGHRS, CDR2 YFSETQ. V shed 5 bases and J 6 bases; nucleotides not matched to a gene: 8. The data stem from a study of response to subunit inactivated influenza vaccine. One entry per CDR3 protein results from TCRdb running MiXCR on the RT-PCR reads. The sample contains under 850,000 distinct CDR3 sequences, less than 20% of which appear only once. This clonotype was obtained from a man aged 50-59 years who received an inactivated influenza vaccine. The specimen was PBMCs from blood, collected 5 days after vaccination. This chain links TRBV5-1 with TRBJ2-1, with TRBD2 matching over 7 bases. In nucleotides, the CDR3 is TGCGCCAGCAGATGGGTGGGCGGGAGCAATGAGCAGTTCTTC. Translation: CASRWVGGSNEQFF.